This TCR beta chain was recovered during a study of radiotherapy plus CTLA-4 blockade in lung cancer. Produced via immunoSEQ multiplex PCR; TCRdb's table is partial and in-frame only. This table has 77,000 or so clones, roughly 80% appearing once. This CDR3 has 16 amino acids. Trimming at V came to 5 bases and at J to 4 bases, leaving 8 bases not matched to a gene. Germline V gene data show CDR1 as LNHDA and CDR2 as SQIVND (reference sequence). The TCR sequence derives from a human donor with non-small cell lung cancer whose response to radiotherapy plus ipilimumab could not be evaluated. The source material was peripheral blood, sampled from a patient treated with radiotherapy plus ipilimumab. This chain connects TRBV19 to TRBJ2-2; TRBD1 matches at 9 bases. This CDR3 is CASSVTGTGPTGELFF. CDR3 DNA: TGTGCCAGTAGTGTAACCGGGACAGGGCCCACCGGGGAGCTGTTTTTT.